These T cell receptor beta chains were read from a single sample in a study of persistence of HIV-infected CD4 T cells. These receptors' targets are unknown. Assay: immunoSEQ multiplex PCR; the TCRdb copy retains only in-frame clones and omits some. This sample yields tens of thousands of clones, of which approximately 80% are seen a single time; 14% belongs to the top ten. This specimen consisted of CD4+ T cells sorted from PBMCs after roughly 19-hour stimulation, obtained from a patient who received antiretroviral therapy. These receptors came from an adult man with HIV who was CMV-seropositive. Both conserved end residues are part of each CDR3. A D gene is named only where the DNA matches it firmly. Clone size appears in some rows only: once, few, many, or a class for an expanded clone.

j_call d_call clone_size v_call cdr3_aa cdr3_nt
TRBJ2-7 TRBD1 - TRBV19 CASSPRQGNSYEQYF TGTGCCAGTAGCCCAAGACAGGGAAACTCCTACGAGCAGTACTTC
TRBJ1-1 - - TRBV30 CAWSGGRNTEAFF TGTGCCTGGAGCGGAGGGCGGAACACTGAAGCTTTCTTT
TRBJ2-2 TRBD1 - TRBV6-5 CASHRGRNGELFF TGTGCCAGCCACAGGGGGCGAAACGGGGAGCTGTTTTTT
TRBJ2-2 - few TRBV4-1 CASSQERSTGELFF TGCGCCAGCAGCCAAGAAAGGTCCACCGGGGAGCTGTTTTTT
TRBJ1-1 - - TRBV6-5 CASRPGPEAFF TGTGCCAGCCGTCCGGGGCCTGAAGCTTTCTTT
TRBJ2-5 TRBD1 - TRBV3-1/TRBV3-2 CASSQGTGEGETQYF TGTGCCAGCAGCCAAGGGACAGGGGAAGGGGAGACCCAGTACTTC
TRBJ2-2 - few TRBV5-1 CASSLIQGSGELFF TGCGCCAGCAGCCTCATACAGGGATCCGGGGAGCTGTTTTTT
TRBJ1-4 TRBD1 few TRBV7-8 CASSLRQGATNEKLFF TGTGCCAGCAGCCTCCGTCAGGGGGCAACTAATGAAAAACTGTTTTTT
TRBJ1-2 TRBD1 once TRBV24-1 CATSGGLRDGYTF TGTGCCACCTCAGGGGGGTTGAGGGATGGCTACACCTTC
TRBJ2-1 TRBD1 - TRBV19 CASSKPGQGGNEQFF TGTGCCAGTAGTAAACCGGGACAGGGGGGCAATGAGCAGTTCTTC
TRBJ2-3 TRBD2 - TRBV24-1 CATGDSGGGDNTQYF TGTGCCACCGGAGATAGCGGGGGAGGGGATAATACGCAGTATTTT
TRBJ1-2 - - TRBV7-2 CASSLELGANYGYTF TGTGCCAGCAGCTTAGAACTGGGGGCTAACTATGGCTACACCTTC
TRBJ2-7 - once TRBV20-1 CSASLLGSYEQYF TGCAGTGCTAGTTTGCTCGGATCATACGAGCAGTACTTC
TRBJ1-4 - - TRBV9 CASSASSGAYNEKLFF TGTGCCAGCAGCGCCTCTTCGGGGGCCTATAATGAAAAACTGTTTTTT
TRBJ1-2 - - TRBV5-1 CASSLVPVAYGYTF TGCGCCAGCAGCTTGGTACCAGTCGCCTATGGCTACACCTTC
TRBJ2-1 - once TRBV11-1 CASSATFHRANEQFF TGTGCCAGCAGCGCCACCTTCCACAGGGCCAATGAGCAGTTCTTC
TRBJ2-1 TRBD1 - TRBV10-1 CASSEPLGTGVLGNNEQFF TGCGCCAGCAGTGAGCCCCTTGGGACAGGGGTACTGGGGAACAATGAGCAGTTCTTC
TRBJ2-1 - once TRBV20-1 CSASQGPMDEQFF TGCAGTGCTAGTCAGGGACCTATGGATGAGCAGTTCTTC
TRBJ2-5 - - TRBV18 CASSPPGRAGQETQYF TGTGCCAGCTCACCCCCCGGGAGAGCGGGCCAAGAGACCCAGTACTTC
TRBJ1-1 - - TRBV7-2 CASSSSGTGARTEAFF TGTGCCAGCAGCTCCTCGGGAACGGGGGCGCGGACTGAAGCTTTCTTT
TRBJ2-3 - - TRBV19 CASSIPKVDTQYF TGTGCCAGTAGTATCCCAAAGGTGGATACGCAGTATTTT
TRBJ2-7 - - TRBV28 CASTPSGKTYEQYF TGTGCCAGCACCCCTTCCGGGAAAACCTACGAGCAGTACTTC
TRBJ1-1 - - TRBV2 CAITGEAFF TGTGCCATTACAGGTGAAGCTTTCTTT
TRBJ2-4 - few TRBV6-2/TRBV6-3 CASSYSGAGNIQYF TGTGCCAGCAGTTACTCAGGGGCGGGAAACATTCAGTACTTC
TRBJ2-3 - once TRBV9 CASSLARTDTQYF TGTGCCAGCAGTCTAGCAAGGACAGATACGCAGTATTTT
TRBJ1-1 - once TRBV7-9 CASSVRTRTVEAFF TGTGCCAGCAGCGTTCGAACCCGGACAGTGGAAGCTTTCTTT
TRBJ2-5 - - TRBV20-1 CSASGQNQETQYF TGCAGTGCTAGTGGGCAGAATCAAGAGACCCAGTACTTC
TRBJ2-7 - - TRBV3-1/TRBV3-2 CASSQGSGGDRRFEQYF TGTGCCAGCAGCCAAGGGTCGGGCGGGGACAGACGATTTGAGCAGTACTTC
TRBJ1-2 TRBD1 - TRBV27 CASRYRGLDGYTF TGTGCCAGCAGGTACAGGGGGCTTGATGGCTACACCTTC
TRBJ2-2 - - TRBV7-9 CASSLTGRELFF TGTGCCAGCAGCTTAACCGGGCGGGAGCTGTTTTTT
TRBJ1-2 - - TRBV6-2/TRBV6-3 CASSPQDSYGYTF TGTGCCAGCAGTCCCCAGGACTCCTATGGCTACACCTTC